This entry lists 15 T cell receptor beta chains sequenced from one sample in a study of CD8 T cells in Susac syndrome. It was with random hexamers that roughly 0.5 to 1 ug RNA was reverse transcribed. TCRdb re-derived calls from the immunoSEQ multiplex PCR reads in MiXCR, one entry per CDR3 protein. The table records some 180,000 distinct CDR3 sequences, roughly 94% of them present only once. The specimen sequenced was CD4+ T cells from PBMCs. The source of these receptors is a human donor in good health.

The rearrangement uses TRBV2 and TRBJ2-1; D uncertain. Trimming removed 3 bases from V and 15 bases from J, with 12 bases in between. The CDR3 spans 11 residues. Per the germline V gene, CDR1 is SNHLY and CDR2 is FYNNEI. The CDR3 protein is CASSDLRPPFF. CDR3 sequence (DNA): TGTGCCAGCAGTGACCTTCGGCCTCCGTTCTTC.

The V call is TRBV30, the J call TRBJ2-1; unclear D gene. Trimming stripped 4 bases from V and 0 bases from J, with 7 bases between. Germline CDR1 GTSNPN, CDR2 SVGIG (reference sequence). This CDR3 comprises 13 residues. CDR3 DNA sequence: TGTGCCTGGACCGGATACTCCTACAATGAGCAGTTCTTC. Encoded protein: CAWTGYSYNEQFF.

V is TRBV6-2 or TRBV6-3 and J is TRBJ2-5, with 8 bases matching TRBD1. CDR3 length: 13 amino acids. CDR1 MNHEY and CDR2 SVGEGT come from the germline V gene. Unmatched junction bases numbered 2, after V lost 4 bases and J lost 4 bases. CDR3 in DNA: TGTGCCAGCAGTTCTGGACAGGGAGAGACCCAGTACTTC. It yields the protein CASSSGQGETQYF.

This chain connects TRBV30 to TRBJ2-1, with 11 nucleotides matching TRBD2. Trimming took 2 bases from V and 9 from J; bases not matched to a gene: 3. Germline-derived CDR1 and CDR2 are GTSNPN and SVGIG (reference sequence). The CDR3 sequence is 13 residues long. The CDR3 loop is CAWSLTSGIEQFF. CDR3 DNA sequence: TGTGCCTGGAGTCTGACTAGCGGGATTGAGCAGTTCTTC.

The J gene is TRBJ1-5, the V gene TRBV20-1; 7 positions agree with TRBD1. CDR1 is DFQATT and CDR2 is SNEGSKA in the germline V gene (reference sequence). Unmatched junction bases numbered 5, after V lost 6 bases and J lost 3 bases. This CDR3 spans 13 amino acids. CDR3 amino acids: CSAAGQDNQPQHF. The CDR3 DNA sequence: TGCAGTGCCGCCGGACAGGACAATCAGCCCCAGCATTTT.

DNA of the CDR3: TGCAGTGCCCCTCAAAACGGGCAGGGTACCTACGAGCAGTACTTC. Its translation: CSAPQNGQGTYEQYF. The V gene is TRBV20-1, the J gene TRBJ2-7; possibly TRBD1 for D (5 bases). Germline lookup yields CDR1 DFQATT and CDR2 SNEGSKA (reference sequence). The CDR3 sequence is 15 residues long. V lost 6 bases, J lost 2 bases, and 20 bases lay in between.

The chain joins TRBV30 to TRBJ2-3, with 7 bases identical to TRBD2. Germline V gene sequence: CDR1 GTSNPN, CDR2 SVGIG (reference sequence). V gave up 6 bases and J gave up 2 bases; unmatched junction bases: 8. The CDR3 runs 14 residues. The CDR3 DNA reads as TGTGCCTGCGCCAAGCTAGCGGCCACAGATACGCAGTATTTT. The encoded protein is CACAKLAATDTQYF.

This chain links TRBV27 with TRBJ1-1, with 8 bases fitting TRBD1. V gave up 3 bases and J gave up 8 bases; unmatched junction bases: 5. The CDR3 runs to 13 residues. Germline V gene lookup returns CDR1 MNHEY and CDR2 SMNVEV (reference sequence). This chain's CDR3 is CASSFLGQGEAFF. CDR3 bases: TGTGCCAGCAGTTTCCTCGGACAGGGAGAAGCTTTCTTT.

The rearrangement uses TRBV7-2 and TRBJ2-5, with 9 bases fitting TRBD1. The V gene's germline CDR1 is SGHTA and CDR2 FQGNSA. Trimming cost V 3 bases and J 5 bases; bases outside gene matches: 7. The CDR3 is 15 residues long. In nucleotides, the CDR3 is TGTGCCAGCAGCTTCGGGACAGGGCAACCGGAGACCCAGTACTTC. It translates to CASSFGTGQPETQYF.

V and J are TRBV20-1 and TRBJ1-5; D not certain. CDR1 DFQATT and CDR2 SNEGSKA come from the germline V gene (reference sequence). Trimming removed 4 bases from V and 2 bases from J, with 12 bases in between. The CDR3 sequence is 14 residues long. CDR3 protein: CSAKSGAGNQPQHF. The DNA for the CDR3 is TGCAGTGCTAAATCGGGTGCAGGCAATCAGCCCCAGCATTTT.

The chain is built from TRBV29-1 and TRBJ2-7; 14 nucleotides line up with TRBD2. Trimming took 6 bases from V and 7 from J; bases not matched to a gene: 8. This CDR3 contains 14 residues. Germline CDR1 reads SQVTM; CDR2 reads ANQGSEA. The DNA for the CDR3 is TGCAGCGTGAGTGGGACTAGCGGGAGCTCGGAGCAGTACTTC. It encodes CSVSGTSGSSEQYF.

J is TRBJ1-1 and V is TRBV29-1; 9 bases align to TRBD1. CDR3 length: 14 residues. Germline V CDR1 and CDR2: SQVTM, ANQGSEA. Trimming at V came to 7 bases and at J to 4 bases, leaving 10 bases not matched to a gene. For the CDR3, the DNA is TGCAGCGGTCGAAGACAGGGGGGGACCACTGAAGCTTTCTTT. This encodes CSGRRQGGTTEAFF.

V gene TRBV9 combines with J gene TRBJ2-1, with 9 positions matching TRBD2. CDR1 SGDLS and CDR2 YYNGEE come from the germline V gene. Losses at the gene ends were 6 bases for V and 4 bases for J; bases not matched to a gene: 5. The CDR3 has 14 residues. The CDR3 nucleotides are TGTGCCAGCACCAGCGGGAGGTATTACAATGAGCAGTTCTTC. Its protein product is CASTSGRYYNEQFF.

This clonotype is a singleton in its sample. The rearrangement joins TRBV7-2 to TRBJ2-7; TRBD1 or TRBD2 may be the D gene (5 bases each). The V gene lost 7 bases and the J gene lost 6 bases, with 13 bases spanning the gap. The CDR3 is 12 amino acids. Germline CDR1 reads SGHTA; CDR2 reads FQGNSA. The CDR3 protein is CASTPGTVEQYF. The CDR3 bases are TGTGCCAGCACCCCCGGGACGGTCGAGCAGTACTTC. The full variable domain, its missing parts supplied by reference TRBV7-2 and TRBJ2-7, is GAGVSQSPSNKVTEKGKDVELRCDPISGHTALYWYRQSLGQGLEFLIYFQGNSAPDKSGLPSDRFSAERTGGSVSTLTIQRTQQEDSAVYLCASTPGTVEQYFGPGTRLTVT.

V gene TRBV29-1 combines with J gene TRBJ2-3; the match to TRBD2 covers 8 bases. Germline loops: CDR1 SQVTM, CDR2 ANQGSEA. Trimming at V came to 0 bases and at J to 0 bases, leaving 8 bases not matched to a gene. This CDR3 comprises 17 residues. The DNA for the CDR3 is TGCAGCGTTGAAGATCGATGGGCGGGAGGTAGCACAGATACGCAGTATTTT. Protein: CSVEDRWAGGSTDTQYF.